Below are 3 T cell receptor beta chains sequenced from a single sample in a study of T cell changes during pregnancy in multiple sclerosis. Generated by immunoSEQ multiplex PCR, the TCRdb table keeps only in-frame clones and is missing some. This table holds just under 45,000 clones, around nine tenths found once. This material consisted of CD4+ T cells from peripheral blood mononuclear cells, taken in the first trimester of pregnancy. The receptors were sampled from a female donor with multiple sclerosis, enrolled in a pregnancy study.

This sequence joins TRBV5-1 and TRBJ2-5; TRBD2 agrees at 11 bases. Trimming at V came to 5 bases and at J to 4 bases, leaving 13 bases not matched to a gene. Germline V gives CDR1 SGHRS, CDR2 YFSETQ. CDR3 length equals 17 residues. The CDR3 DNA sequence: TGCGCCAGCAGGACCGGTACTAGCGGGAGTACTGGAGAGACCCAGTACTTC. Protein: CASRTGTSGSTGETQYF.

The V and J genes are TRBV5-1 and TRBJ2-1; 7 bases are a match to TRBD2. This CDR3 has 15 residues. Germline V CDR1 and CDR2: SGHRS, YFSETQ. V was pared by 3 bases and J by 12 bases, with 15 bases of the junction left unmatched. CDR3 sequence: CASSSVPGTTKGQFF. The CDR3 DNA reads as TGCGCCAGCAGCTCCGTTCCCGGGACTACCAAGGGGCAGTTCTTC. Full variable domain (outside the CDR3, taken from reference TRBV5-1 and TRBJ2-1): KAGVTQTPRYLIKTRGQQVTLSCSPISGHRSVSWYQQTPGQGLQFLFEYFSETQRNKGNFPGRFSGRQFSNSRSEMNVSTLELGDSALYLCASSSVPGTTKGQFFGPGTRLTVL.

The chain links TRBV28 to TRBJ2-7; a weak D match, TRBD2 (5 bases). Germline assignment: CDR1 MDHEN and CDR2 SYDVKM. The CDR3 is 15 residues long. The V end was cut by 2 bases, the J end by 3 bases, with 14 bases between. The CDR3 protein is CASSLPSRAIYEQYF. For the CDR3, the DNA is TGTGCCAGCAGTTTACCCTCGCGGGCGATCTACGAGCAGTACTTC.